Given below is one TCR beta chain in context. In the authors' workflow: Researchers report that nucleated cell counts were estimated from reference gene primer amplification. TCRdb's table, derived via immunoSEQ multiplex PCR, lists solely in-frame clones and lacks some. V and J calls and clone size are copied from that table; D and trimming were computed from the DNA. The repertoire consists of about 90,000 clones, with approximately 77% occurring once and the leading ten covering around 9.4%. Trimming at V came to 5 bases and at J to 2 bases, leaving 8 bases not matched to a gene. Germline V CDR1 and CDR2: SGHTA, FQGTGA. The length of the CDR3 is 15 residues. The data derive from a study of blood T cell repertoires in COVID-19. Study summary: T cells, B-cell-depleted T cells, or PBMCs provided the cDNA or gDNA that served as material.

This clonotype originated in a woman of 80 years or more with acute or convalescent COVID-19. The rearrangement links TRBV7-3 to TRBJ2-7; the match to TRBD1 covers 8 bases. Sequencing was carried out using peripheral blood. The CDR3 coding sequence is TGTGCCAGCAGCGCCGGACAGGGCCCCCCCTACGAGCAGTACTTC. Amino acid sequence: CASSAGQGPPYEQYF.